This TCR beta chain was recorded in a study of beta chain features in type 1 diabetes. Overall study results and limits: Cells with high TCR expression could be over-represented when cDNA is sequenced. Here, the possible influence of HLA type (on TCRB rearrangement) remained unresolved. TCRB CDR3s were moderately but significantly shorter in Type 1 diabetes patients in all four CD4+ subsets.

CDR1 and CDR2 from the germline V gene are SQVTM and ANQGSEA. Trimming cost V 4 bases and J 2 bases; bases outside gene matches: 6. This CDR3 contains 14 residues. Every isolated RNA sample was fully reverse transcribed, so sequencing captured expressed TCRB transcripts. Libraries were prepared by immunoSEQ multiplex PCR; TCRdb keeps only in-frame clonotypes and omits some of them. The table includes roughly 340,000 clones, 10% to 15% detected once. Only one heparinised blood draw was taken per donor, and its volume averaged around 120 mL. This clone has only a few counts. Its antigen is as yet unknown.

This chain links TRBV29-1 with TRBJ2-3; 7 bases are a match to TRBD1. The TCR originated in a woman aged 18-30 years with type 1 diabetes. The sequenced sample consisted of naive CD4+ T cells from blood. CDR3 bases: TGCAGCGTTGTGACAGGGAGTATCACAGATACGCAGTATTTT. Translated: CSVVTGSITDTQYF.